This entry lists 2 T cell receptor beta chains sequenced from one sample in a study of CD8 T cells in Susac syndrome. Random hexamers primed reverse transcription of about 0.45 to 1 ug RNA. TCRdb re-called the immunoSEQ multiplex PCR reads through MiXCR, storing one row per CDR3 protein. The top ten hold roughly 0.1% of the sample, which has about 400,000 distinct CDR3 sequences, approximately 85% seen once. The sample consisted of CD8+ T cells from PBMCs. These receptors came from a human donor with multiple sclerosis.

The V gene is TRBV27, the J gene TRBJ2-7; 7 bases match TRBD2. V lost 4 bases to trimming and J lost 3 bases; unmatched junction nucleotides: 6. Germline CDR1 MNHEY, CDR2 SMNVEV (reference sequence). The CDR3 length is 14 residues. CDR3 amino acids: CASSSRLALYEQYF. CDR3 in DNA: TGTGCCAGCAGTTCAAGACTAGCTCTCTACGAGCAGTACTTC.

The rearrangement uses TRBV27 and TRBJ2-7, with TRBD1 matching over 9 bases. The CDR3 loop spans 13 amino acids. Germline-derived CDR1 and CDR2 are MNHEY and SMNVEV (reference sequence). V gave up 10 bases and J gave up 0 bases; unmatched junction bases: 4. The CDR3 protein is CATGTGISYEQYF. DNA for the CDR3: TGTGCCACGGGGACAGGGATCTCCTACGAGCAGTACTTC.